This T cell receptor (beta chain) was recorded in a study of blood T cell repertoires in COVID-19. Study background: T cells, B-cell-depleted T cells, or PBMCs supplied cDNA or gDNA.

The age range of participants was about 18 to 95 years, with residence in roughly 25 US areas. Allocation to cohorts depended on clinical history reported by the participants. The method was immunoSEQ multiplex PCR; TCRdb's version includes in-frame clones alone and lacks a portion of them. This sample has some 300,000 clones; over 75% occur once, and the top ten carry about 4%. V dropped 6 bases and J dropped 0 bases, with 6 bases sitting between them. The CDR3 covers 13 residues. Germline V lookup: CDR1 MNHEY, CDR2 SVGAGI. Specimen: PBMCs or T cells enriched from blood (not recorded which). V is TRBV6-5 and J is TRBJ1-5; D unresolved. The sequence derives from a man aged 25-45 years who had recovered from COVID-19. The chain's CDR3 is CASRAYSNQPQHF. Here the CDR3 DNA reads TGTGCCAGCAGGGCTTATAGCAATCAGCCCCAGCATTTT.